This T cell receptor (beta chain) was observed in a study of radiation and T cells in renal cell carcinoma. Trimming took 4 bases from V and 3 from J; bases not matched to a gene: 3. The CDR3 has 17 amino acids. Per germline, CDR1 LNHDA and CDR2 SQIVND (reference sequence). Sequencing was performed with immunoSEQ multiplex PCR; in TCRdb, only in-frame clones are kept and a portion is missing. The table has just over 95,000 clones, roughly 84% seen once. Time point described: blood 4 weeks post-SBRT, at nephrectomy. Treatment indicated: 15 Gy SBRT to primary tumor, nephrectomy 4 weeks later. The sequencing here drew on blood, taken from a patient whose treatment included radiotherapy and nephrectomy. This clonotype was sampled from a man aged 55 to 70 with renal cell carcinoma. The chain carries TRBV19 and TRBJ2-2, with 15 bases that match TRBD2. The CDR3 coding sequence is TGTGCCAGTAGTAACGGACTAGCGGGAGGGTACACCGGGGAGCTGTTTTTT. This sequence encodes CASSNGLAGGYTGELFF.